The rows below give T cell receptor beta chains drawn from one sample of a study of T-cell memory formation after mild COVID-19. In TCRdb, the 5' RACE reads were re-called with MiXCR into one record per CDR3 protein. Here the sample spans about 610,000 distinct CDR3 sequences, roughly 17% being singletons. The sample consisted of PBMCs or a T cell subset sorted from them (not recorded which). Source of these receptors: an adult woman who had mild COVID-19 (a few samples of this study predate the infection). Cell type and time point are not known. Both conserved end residues are part of each CDR3. The order of the fields is J gene, clone size, V gene, D gene, CDR3 DNA, CDR3 protein. D genes are given only for firm matches. A row's size may be missing; if present it is once, few, many or a size class.

j_call: TRBJ2-7; clone_size: few; v_call: TRBV27; d_call: -; cdr3_nt: TGTGCCAGCAGTTTATGGGGGGGGGCTAAGTTCTACGAGCAGTACTTC; cdr3_aa: CASSLWGGAKFYEQYF
j_call: TRBJ1-5; clone_size: -; v_call: TRBV24-1; d_call: -; cdr3_nt: TGTGCCACCAGTGATTTAGGGCCCGGGGATCAGCCCCAGCATTTT; cdr3_aa: CATSDLGPGDQPQHF
j_call: TRBJ2-1; clone_size: -; v_call: TRBV6-5; d_call: TRBD2; cdr3_nt: TGTGCCAGCAGCGGGCTAGCGGGGGGTTCCGATGAGCAGTTCTTC; cdr3_aa: CASSGLAGGSDEQFF
j_call: TRBJ2-1; clone_size: -; v_call: TRBV5-1; d_call: -; cdr3_nt: TGCGCCAGCAGCTTGTTACAGGCTGGTGGCAATGAGCAGTTCTTC; cdr3_aa: CASSLLQAGGNEQFF
j_call: TRBJ2-3; clone_size: -; v_call: TRBV29-1; d_call: -; cdr3_nt: TGCAGCGTTGTGGTAGGGAGAGATACGCAGTATTTT; cdr3_aa: CSVVVGRDTQYF
j_call: TRBJ2-7; clone_size: -; v_call: TRBV7-9; d_call: TRBD2; cdr3_nt: TGTGCCAGCAGGCTAGCGGGAGGGAGCGACGAGCAGTACTTC; cdr3_aa: CASRLAGGSDEQYF
j_call: TRBJ2-1; clone_size: many; v_call: TRBV30; d_call: TRBD1; cdr3_nt: TGTGCCTGGAGCAAAGGGGGCGCATACAATGAGCAGTTCTTC; cdr3_aa: CAWSKGGAYNEQFF
j_call: TRBJ2-3; clone_size: -; v_call: TRBV2; d_call: TRBD2; cdr3_nt: TGTGCCAGCAGTGAAGCAATAGCGGGAGGGTTCACAGATACGCAGTATTTT; cdr3_aa: CASSEAIAGGFTDTQYF
j_call: TRBJ2-7; clone_size: -; v_call: TRBV6-5; d_call: TRBD1; cdr3_nt: TGTGCCAGCAGTTGGGACAGTCAAGCGCGGGCCATCTACGAGCAGTACTTC; cdr3_aa: CASSWDSQARAIYEQYF
j_call: TRBJ2-3; clone_size: -; v_call: TRBV24-1; d_call: -; cdr3_nt: TGTGCCACCAGTGATTTAATCAGGGCTAGCACAGATACGCAGTATTTT; cdr3_aa: CATSDLIRASTDTQYF
j_call: TRBJ1-4; clone_size: -; v_call: TRBV29-1; d_call: -; cdr3_nt: TGCAGCGTTCGCCGTCCCGGGGACGCCTTTAATGAAAAACTGTTTTTT; cdr3_aa: CSVRRPGDAFNEKLFF
j_call: TRBJ2-6; clone_size: -; v_call: TRBV11-2; d_call: -; cdr3_nt: TGTGCCAGCAGTCCCGGGATCGCCAACGTCCTGACTTTC; cdr3_aa: CASSPGIANVLTF
j_call: TRBJ2-7; clone_size: few; v_call: TRBV9; d_call: -; cdr3_nt: TGTGCCAGCAGCGTAGCTCCCTCCTACGAGCAGTACTTC; cdr3_aa: CASSVAPSYEQYF
j_call: TRBJ1-5; clone_size: few; v_call: TRBV27; d_call: -; cdr3_nt: TGTGCCAGCAGTCCAATGGTCCCCGAGGGCAATCAGCCCCAGCATTTT; cdr3_aa: CASSPMVPEGNQPQHF
j_call: TRBJ2-6; clone_size: -; v_call: TRBV27; d_call: TRBD2; cdr3_nt: TGTGCCAGCAGTTTCTTCCTGCTGACTAGCGGGAGTGGCGCTGGGGCCAACGTCCTGACTTTC; cdr3_aa: CASSFFLLTSGSGAGANVLTF
j_call: TRBJ2-1; clone_size: few; v_call: TRBV3-1; d_call: -; cdr3_nt: TGTGCCAGCAGCCAAGATTGGATCCAGCAGTTCTTC; cdr3_aa: CASSQDWIQQFF
j_call: TRBJ1-2; clone_size: -; v_call: TRBV6-6; d_call: -; cdr3_nt: TGTGCCAGCATCCTAAGGGGGGCAGGGAGTACTTCTAACTATGGCTACACCTTC; cdr3_aa: CASILRGAGSTSNYGYTF
j_call: TRBJ1-1; clone_size: few; v_call: TRBV7-6; d_call: TRBD1; cdr3_nt: TGTGCCAGCAGCTCATCAGGGGGCGCGTGGAGCACTGAAGCTTTCTTT; cdr3_aa: CASSSSGGAWSTEAFF
j_call: TRBJ2-7; clone_size: -; v_call: TRBV19; d_call: TRBD2; cdr3_nt: TGTGCCAGTAGTACGGCGGGGGGACTTTCGGGGGAGCAGTACTTC; cdr3_aa: CASSTAGGLSGEQYF
j_call: TRBJ1-3; clone_size: -; v_call: TRBV5-5; d_call: -; cdr3_nt: TGTGCCAGCAGCTTGCCTGGACGGGGAAACACCATATATTTT; cdr3_aa: CASSLPGRGNTIYF
j_call: TRBJ1-3; clone_size: few; v_call: TRBV29-1; d_call: -; cdr3_nt: TGCAGCGTTGAATTCGACAGGCGAAACTCTGGAAACACCATATATTTT; cdr3_aa: CSVEFDRRNSGNTIYF
j_call: TRBJ2-7; clone_size: few; v_call: TRBV7-2; d_call: -; cdr3_nt: TGTGCCAGCAGCCGGCCCCAGGGAAACCCTTCCTACGAGCAGTACTTC; cdr3_aa: CASSRPQGNPSYEQYF
j_call: TRBJ2-7; clone_size: -; v_call: TRBV12-3/TRBV12-4; d_call: -; cdr3_nt: TGTGCCAGCAGTTGGACCTCCTACGAGCAGTACTTC; cdr3_aa: CASSWTSYEQYF
j_call: TRBJ2-2; clone_size: few; v_call: TRBV7-8; d_call: TRBD1; cdr3_nt: TGTGCCAGCAGCTCGGGACAGACGAACACCGGGGAGCTGTTTTTT; cdr3_aa: CASSSGQTNTGELFF
j_call: TRBJ2-3; clone_size: -; v_call: TRBV3-1; d_call: TRBD1; cdr3_nt: TGTGCCAGCAGCACCGGGACAGAGCTAAATACGCAGTATTTT; cdr3_aa: CASSTGTELNTQYF
j_call: TRBJ2-1; clone_size: -; v_call: TRBV3-1; d_call: TRBD2; cdr3_nt: TGTGCCAGCAGGAGTTGGGAGGGCCGGCAGTTCTTC; cdr3_aa: CASRSWEGRQFF
j_call: TRBJ2-5; clone_size: many; v_call: TRBV4-2; d_call: -; cdr3_nt: TGTGCCAGCAGCCAAGGAGTGGCCTGGTCGTTCGGGGAGACCCAGTACTTC; cdr3_aa: CASSQGVAWSFGETQYF
j_call: TRBJ2-7; clone_size: few; v_call: TRBV27; d_call: TRBD2; cdr3_nt: TGTGCCAGCAGTCACGAGCGGGGACCCGACTACGAGCAGTACTTC; cdr3_aa: CASSHERGPDYEQYF
j_call: TRBJ1-5; clone_size: many; v_call: TRBV19; d_call: -; cdr3_nt: TGTGCCAGTAGAAGGGACACCGTTAGCAATCAGCCCCAGCATTTT; cdr3_aa: CASRRDTVSNQPQHF
j_call: TRBJ2-6; clone_size: -; v_call: TRBV20-1; d_call: TRBD1; cdr3_nt: TGCAGTGCATCCTACCGGGACAGGGGCTCTGGGGCCAACGTCCTGACTTTC; cdr3_aa: CSASYRDRGSGANVLTF
j_call: TRBJ2-5; clone_size: many; v_call: TRBV12-3/TRBV12-4; d_call: TRBD2; cdr3_nt: TGTGCCAGCAGTCTCCCGCGGCTCGGGCGGGGGACCCAAGAGACCCAGTACTTC; cdr3_aa: CASSLPRLGRGTQETQYF
j_call: TRBJ2-5; clone_size: few; v_call: TRBV5-1; d_call: -; cdr3_nt: TGCGCCAGCAGCTTAGTGTTCCGCCAAGAGACCCAGTACTTC; cdr3_aa: CASSLVFRQETQYF
j_call: TRBJ2-1; clone_size: few; v_call: TRBV24-1; d_call: -; cdr3_nt: TGTGCCACCAGTCCGGCAAAATCCTACAATGAGCAGTTCTTC; cdr3_aa: CATSPAKSYNEQFF
j_call: TRBJ2-3; clone_size: -; v_call: TRBV25-1; d_call: -; cdr3_nt: TGTGCCAGCAGTGAATCTGCAGGCGAGAACACAGATACGCAGTATTTT; cdr3_aa: CASSESAGENTDTQYF
j_call: TRBJ2-1; clone_size: -; v_call: TRBV12-3/TRBV12-4; d_call: TRBD2; cdr3_nt: TGTGCCAGCAGTCCGACTAGCGGAGATTTTAATGAGCAGTTCTTC; cdr3_aa: CASSPTSGDFNEQFF
j_call: TRBJ2-7; clone_size: many; v_call: TRBV4-1; d_call: TRBD1; cdr3_nt: TGCGCCAGCAGCCAAGACAGGGGGTCGTCCTACGAGCAGTACTTC; cdr3_aa: CASSQDRGSSYEQYF
j_call: TRBJ2-7; clone_size: -; v_call: TRBV14; d_call: -; cdr3_nt: TGTGCCAGCAGCCAAGGCAGCCCGGGGGACGAGCAGTACTTC; cdr3_aa: CASSQGSPGDEQYF
j_call: TRBJ2-1; clone_size: few; v_call: TRBV2; d_call: TRBD2; cdr3_nt: TGTGCCAGCAGGGCGAGCGGGGCCTACAATGAGCAGTTCTTC; cdr3_aa: CASRASGAYNEQFF
j_call: TRBJ1-5; clone_size: few; v_call: TRBV5-1; d_call: TRBD1; cdr3_nt: TGCGCCAGCAGCCCTGCGGGACAGGACAATCAGCCCCAGCATTTT; cdr3_aa: CASSPAGQDNQPQHF
j_call: TRBJ2-1; clone_size: -; v_call: TRBV4-1; d_call: TRBD2; cdr3_nt: TGCGCCAGCAGCCAGGACCCGACTAGCGGGGGGCTCAATGAGCAGTTCTTC; cdr3_aa: CASSQDPTSGGLNEQFF